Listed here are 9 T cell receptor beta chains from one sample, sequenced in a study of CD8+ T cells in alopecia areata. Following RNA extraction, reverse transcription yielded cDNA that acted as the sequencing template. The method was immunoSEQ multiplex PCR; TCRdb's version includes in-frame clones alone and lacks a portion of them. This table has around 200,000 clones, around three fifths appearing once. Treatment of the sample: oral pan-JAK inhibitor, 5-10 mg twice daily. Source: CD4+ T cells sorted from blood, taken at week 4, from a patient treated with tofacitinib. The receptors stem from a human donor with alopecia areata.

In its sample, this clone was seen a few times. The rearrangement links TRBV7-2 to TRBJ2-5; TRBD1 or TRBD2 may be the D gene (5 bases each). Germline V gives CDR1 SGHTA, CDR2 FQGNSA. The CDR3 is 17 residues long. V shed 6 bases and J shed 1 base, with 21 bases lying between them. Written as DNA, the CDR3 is TGTGCCAGCAGATATAGCGCCCAGGGATTAGGCCAAGAGACCCAGTACTTC. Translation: CASRYSAQGLGQETQYF.

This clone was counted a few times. The CDR3 is CASSLEGPNAQYF. Written as DNA, the CDR3 is TGTGCCAGCAGCTTAGAAGGGCCTAACGCCCAGTATTTT. The chain recombines TRBV7-9 with TRBJ2-3; no firm D call. The CDR3 totals 13 residues. With 1 base removed from V and 12 bases from J, the gap between germline ends came to 14 bases. Germline values: CDR1 SEHNR, CDR2 FQNEAQ (reference sequence).

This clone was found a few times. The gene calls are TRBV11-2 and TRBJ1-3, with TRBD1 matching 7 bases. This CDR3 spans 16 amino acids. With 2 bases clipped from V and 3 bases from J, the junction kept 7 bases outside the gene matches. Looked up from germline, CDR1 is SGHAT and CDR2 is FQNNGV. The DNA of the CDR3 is TGTGCCAGCAGCTTAATCCGACAGGGCTATGGAAACACCATATATTTT. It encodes CASSLIRQGYGNTIYF.

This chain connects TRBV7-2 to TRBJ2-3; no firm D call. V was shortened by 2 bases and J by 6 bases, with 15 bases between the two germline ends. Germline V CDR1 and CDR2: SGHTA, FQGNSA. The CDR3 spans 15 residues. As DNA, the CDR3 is TGTGCCAGCAGCTTATCTCTGAGCTCCTGGGATACGCAGTATTTT. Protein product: CASSLSLSSWDTQYF.

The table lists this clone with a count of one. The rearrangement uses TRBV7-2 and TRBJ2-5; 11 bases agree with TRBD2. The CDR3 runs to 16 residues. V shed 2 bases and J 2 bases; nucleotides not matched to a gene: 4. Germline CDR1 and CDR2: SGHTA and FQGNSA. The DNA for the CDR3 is TGTGCCAGCAGCTTACTAGCGGGGGGCTATCAAGAGACCCAGTACTTC. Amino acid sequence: CASSLLAGGYQETQYF.

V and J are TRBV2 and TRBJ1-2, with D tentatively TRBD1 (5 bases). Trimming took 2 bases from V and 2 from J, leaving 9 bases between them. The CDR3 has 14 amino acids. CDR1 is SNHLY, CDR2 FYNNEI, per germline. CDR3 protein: CASSELGVNYGYTF. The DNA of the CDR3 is TGTGCCAGCAGTGAACTGGGGGTAAACTATGGCTACACCTTC.

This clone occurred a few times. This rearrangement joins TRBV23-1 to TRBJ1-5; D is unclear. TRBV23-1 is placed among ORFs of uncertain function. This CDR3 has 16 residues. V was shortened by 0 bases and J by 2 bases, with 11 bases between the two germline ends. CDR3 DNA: TGCGCCAGCAGTCAATCGTGGGTTGGCGGCAATCAGCCCCAGCATTTT. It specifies CASSQSWVGGNQPQHF.

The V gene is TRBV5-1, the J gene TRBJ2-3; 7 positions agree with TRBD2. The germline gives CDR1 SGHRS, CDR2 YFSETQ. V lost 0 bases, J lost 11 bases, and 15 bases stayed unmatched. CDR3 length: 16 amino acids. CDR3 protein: CASSLETLGLAGEQYF. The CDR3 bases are TGCGCCAGCAGCTTGGAAACGCTAGGGCTGGCGGGGGAGCAGTATTTT.

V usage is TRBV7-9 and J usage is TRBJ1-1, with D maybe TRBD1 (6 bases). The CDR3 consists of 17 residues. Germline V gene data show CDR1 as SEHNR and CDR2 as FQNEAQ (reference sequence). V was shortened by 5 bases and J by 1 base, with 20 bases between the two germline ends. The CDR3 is CASSPRTQGRKNTEAFF. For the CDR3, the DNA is TGTGCCAGCAGCCCGCGGACACAGGGACGGAAGAACACTGAAGCTTTCTTT. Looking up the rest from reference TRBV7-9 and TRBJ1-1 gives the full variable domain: DTGVSQNPRHKITKRGQNVTFRCDPISEHNRLYWYRQTLGQGPEFLTYFQNEAQLEKSRLLSDRFSAERPKGSFSTLEIQRTEQGDSAMYLCASSPRTQGRKNTEAFFGQGTRLTVV.